Listed below are T cell receptor beta chains from one sample, sequenced in a study of TIL therapy for anti-PD-1-resistant metastatic lung cancer. This table comes from immunoSEQ multiplex PCR, and its TCRdb copy is limited to in-frame clones, with some not included. The sample has more than 90,000 clones, 65% seen once. Sequencing used tumor tissue, obtained at baseline. The receptors were sampled from a person between 30 and 79 years old with non-small cell lung cancer. The CDR3 runs from the conserved cysteine through the conserved F or W. A D gene is named only where the DNA matches it firmly. A clone size is listed for some rows: how often the clone was seen (once, few, many), or a class if it is expanded.

V gene	J gene	D gene	clone size	CDR3 protein	CDR3 DNA
TRBV18	TRBJ1-1	.	.	CASSLGSGGTEAFF	TGTGCCAGCTCACTCGGGTCGGGGGGGACTGAAGCTTTCTTT
TRBV7-2	TRBJ2-3	.	.	CASSEVAQYF	TGTGCCAGCAGCGAGGTTGCGCAGTATTTT
TRBV28	TRBJ2-7	TRBD1	.	CASQGGGSYEQYF	TGTGCCAGCCAAGGGGGCGGTTCCTACGAGCAGTACTTC
TRBV29-1	TRBJ2-2	TRBD2	.	CSVEIAGRNTGELFF	TGCAGCGTGGAAATAGCGGGAAGGAACACCGGGGAGCTGTTTTTT
TRBV5-1	TRBJ2-5	.	.	CASSLTVGETQYF	TGCGCCAGCAGCTTGACAGTCGGGGAGACCCAGTACTTC
TRBV6-2/TRBV6-3	TRBJ2-3	.	.	CASSPGRRGNTDTQYF	TGTGCCAGCAGCCCTGGGCGGCGCGGAAACACAGATACGCAGTATTTT
TRBV27	TRBJ2-3	TRBD2	few	CASSWTSGSTDTQYF	TGTGCCAGCAGTTGGACTAGCGGAAGCACAGATACGCAGTATTTT
TRBV9	TRBJ1-5	TRBD1	few	CASSEGDRAGNQPQHF	TGTGCCAGCAGCGAGGGGGACAGGGCCGGCAATCAGCCCCAGCATTTT
TRBV30	TRBJ2-7	TRBD2	few	CAWSKTSGGNEQYF	TGTGCCTGGAGCAAGACTAGCGGCGGGAACGAGCAGTACTTC
TRBV12-3/TRBV12-4	TRBJ1-1	.	.	CASSLKFWTEAFF	TGTGCCAGCAGTTTGAAATTTTGGACTGAAGCTTTCTTT